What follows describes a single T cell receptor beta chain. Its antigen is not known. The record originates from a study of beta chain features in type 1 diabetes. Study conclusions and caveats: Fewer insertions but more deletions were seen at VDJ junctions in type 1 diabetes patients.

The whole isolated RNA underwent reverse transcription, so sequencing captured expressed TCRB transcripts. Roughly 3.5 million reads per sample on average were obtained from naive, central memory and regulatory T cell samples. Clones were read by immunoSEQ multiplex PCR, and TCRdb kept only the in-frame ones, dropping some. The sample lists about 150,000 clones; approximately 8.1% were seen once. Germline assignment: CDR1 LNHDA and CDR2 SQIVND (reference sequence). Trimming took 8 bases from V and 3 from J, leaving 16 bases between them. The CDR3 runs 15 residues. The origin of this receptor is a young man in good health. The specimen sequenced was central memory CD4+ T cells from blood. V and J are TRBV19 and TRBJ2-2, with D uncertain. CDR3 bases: TGTGCCAGTCGGGTTGGCCGTCGGTACACCGGGGAGCTGTTTTTT. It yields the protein CASRVGRRYTGELFF.